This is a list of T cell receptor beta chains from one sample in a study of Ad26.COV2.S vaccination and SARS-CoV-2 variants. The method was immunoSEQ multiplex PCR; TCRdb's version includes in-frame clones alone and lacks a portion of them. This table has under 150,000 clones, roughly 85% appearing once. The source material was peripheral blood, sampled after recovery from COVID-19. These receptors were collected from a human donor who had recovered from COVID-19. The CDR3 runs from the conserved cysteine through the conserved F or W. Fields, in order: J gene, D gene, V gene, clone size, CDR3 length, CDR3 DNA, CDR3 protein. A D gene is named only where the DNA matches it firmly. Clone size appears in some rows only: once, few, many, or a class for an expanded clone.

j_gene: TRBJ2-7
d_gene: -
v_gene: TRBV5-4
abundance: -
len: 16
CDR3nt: TGTGCCAGCAGCTTGGCGTTCGGATGGGGGGACCACGAGCAGTACTTC
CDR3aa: CASSLAFGWGDHEQYF

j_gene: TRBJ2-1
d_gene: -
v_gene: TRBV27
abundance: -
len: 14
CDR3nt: TGTGCCAGCAGTTCCACGGACAGTTCCGCTGAGCAGTTCTTC
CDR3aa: CASSSTDSSAEQFF

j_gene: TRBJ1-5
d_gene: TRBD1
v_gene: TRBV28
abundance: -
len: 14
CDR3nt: TGTGCCAGCAGTACAGGGGGCGCCGGTCAGCCCCAGCATTTT
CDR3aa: CASSTGGAGQPQHF

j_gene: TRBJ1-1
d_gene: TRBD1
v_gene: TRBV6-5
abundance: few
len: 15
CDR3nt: TGTGCCAGCAGGCTGACAGGGTCGGTAGACACTGAAGCTTTCTTT
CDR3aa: CASRLTGSVDTEAFF

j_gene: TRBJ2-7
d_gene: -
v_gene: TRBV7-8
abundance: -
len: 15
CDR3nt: TGTGCCAGCACAATAAGGTGGGGCAGAGACTACGAGCAGTACTTC
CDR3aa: CASTIRWGRDYEQYF

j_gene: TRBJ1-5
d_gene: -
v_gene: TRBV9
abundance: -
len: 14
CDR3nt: TGTGCCAGCAGCCTAGGCTCTTCCAATCAGCCCCAGCATTTT
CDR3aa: CASSLGSSNQPQHF

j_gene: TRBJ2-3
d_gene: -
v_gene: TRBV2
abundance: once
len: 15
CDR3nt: TGTGCCAGCCGAGGAGGAGCGGGTCCGGTGGATACGCAGTATTTT
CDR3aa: CASRGGAGPVDTQYF

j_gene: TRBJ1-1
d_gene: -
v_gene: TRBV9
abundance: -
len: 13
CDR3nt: TGTGCCAGCAGCGTCGCCGGAGACAGTGAAGCTTTCTTT
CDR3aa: CASSVAGDSEAFF

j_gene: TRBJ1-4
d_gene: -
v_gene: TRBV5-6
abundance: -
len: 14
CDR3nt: TGTGCCAGCAGCTTGTGGGGAATTGATGAAAAACTGTTTTTT
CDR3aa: CASSLWGIDEKLFF

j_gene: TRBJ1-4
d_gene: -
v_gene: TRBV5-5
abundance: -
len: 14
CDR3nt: TGTGCCAGCAGCTTGGTCGGGGGAGGTGAAAAACTGTTTTTT
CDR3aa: CASSLVGGGEKLFF

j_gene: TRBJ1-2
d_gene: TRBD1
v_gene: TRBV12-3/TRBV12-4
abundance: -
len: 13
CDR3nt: TGTGCCAGCAGTTTGGGACAGGCTTTTGGCTACACCTTC
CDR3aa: CASSLGQAFGYTF

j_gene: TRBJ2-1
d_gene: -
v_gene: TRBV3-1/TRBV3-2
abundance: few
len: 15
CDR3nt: TGTGCCAGCAGCCAAGAGCACCTACCGCACCATGAGCAGTTCTTC
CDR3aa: CASSQEHLPHHEQFF

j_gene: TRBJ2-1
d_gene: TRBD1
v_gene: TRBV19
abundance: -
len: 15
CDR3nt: TGTGCCAGTAGCTCCTACAGGGGAATTGGCAATGAGCAGTTCTTC
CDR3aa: CASSSYRGIGNEQFF

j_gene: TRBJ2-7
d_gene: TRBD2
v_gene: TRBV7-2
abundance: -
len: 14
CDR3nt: TGTGCCAGCAGCCTTAGCGGGGGGGCCATCGAGCAGTACTTC
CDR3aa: CASSLSGGAIEQYF

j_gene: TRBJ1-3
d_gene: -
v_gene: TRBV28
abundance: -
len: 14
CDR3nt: TGTGCCAGCAGTCGGACCGAACCCGGAAACACCATATATTTT
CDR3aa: CASSRTEPGNTIYF

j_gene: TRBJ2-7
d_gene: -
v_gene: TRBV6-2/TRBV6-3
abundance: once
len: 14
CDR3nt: TGTGCCAGCAGTTGGTCCCCCGGGGGCGGCGAGCAGTACTTC
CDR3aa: CASSWSPGGGEQYF

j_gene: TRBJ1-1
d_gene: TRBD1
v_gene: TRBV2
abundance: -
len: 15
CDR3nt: TGTGCCAGCAGTATAACAGGGGGTATGAACACTGAAGCTTTCTTT
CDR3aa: CASSITGGMNTEAFF

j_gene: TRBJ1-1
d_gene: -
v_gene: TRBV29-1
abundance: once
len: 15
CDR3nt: TGCAGCACAGCTGACAGCGCTGCCTCGAACACTGAAGCTTTCTTT
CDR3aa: CSTADSAASNTEAFF

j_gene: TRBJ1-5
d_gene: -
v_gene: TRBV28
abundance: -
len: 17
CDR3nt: TGTGCCAGCAGTTTATCAACGAAGGGGGGGCGCGTTCAGCCCCAGCATTTT
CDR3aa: CASSLSTKGGRVQPQHF

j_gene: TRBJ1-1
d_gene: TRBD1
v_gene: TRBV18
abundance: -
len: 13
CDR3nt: TGTGCCAGCTCTAGGCCAGGGGGCACTGAAGCTTTCTTT
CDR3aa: CASSRPGGTEAFF

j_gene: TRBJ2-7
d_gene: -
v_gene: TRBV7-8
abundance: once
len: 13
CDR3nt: TGTGCCAGCAGCTTAGGGTTCTCCTACGAGCAGTACTTC
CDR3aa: CASSLGFSYEQYF

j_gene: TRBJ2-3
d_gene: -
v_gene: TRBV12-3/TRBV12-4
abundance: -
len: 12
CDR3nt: TGTGCCAGCAGTTTGGCGGTAGATACGCAGTATTTT
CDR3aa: CASSLAVDTQYF

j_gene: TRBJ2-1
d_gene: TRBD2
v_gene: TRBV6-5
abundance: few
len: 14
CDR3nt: TGTGCCAGCAGGGGAGCGGGGGGCCCCAATGAGCAGTTCTTC
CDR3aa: CASRGAGGPNEQFF

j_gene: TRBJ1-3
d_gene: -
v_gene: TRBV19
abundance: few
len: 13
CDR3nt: TGTGCCAGTATCCGTGCCTCTGGAAACACCATATATTTT
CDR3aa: CASIRASGNTIYF

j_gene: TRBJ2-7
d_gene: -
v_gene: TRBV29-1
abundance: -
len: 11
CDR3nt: TGCAGCGTCGTTGATTATTACGAGCAGTACTTC
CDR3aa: CSVVDYYEQYF

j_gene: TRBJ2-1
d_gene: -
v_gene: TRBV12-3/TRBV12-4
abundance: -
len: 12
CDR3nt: TGTGCCACAGGGGGGGGGCGGAATGAGCAGTTCTTC
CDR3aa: CATGGGRNEQFF

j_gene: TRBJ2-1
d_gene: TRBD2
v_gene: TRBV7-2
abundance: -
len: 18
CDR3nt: TGTGCCAGCAGCCGGGGACTAGAGTGGCACCTCATCTACAATGAGCAGTTCTTC
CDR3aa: CASSRGLEWHLIYNEQFF

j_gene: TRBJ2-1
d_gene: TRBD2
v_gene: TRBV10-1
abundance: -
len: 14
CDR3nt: TGCGCCAGCAGTGTTGGACTAGGGGACAATGAGCAGTTCTTC
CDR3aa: CASSVGLGDNEQFF

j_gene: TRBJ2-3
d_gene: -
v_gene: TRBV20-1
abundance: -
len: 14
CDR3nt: TGCAGTGCTAGTACTCAGGGTTCCACAGATACGCAGTATTTT
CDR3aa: CSASTQGSTDTQYF

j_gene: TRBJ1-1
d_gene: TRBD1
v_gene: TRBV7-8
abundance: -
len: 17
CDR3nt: TGTGCCAGCAGCTTATACCAGGGGGCAGGTTTGAACACTGAAGCTTTCTTT
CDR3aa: CASSLYQGAGLNTEAFF

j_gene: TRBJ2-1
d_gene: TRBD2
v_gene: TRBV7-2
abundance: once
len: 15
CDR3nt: TGTGCCAGCAGCCCCCGGACTAGCGGGGGTAATGAGCAGTTCTTC
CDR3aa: CASSPRTSGGNEQFF

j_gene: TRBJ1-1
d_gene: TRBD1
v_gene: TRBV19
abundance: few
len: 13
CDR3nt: TGTGCCAGTGATACAGGGGTGTACACTGAAGCTTTCTTT
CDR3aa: CASDTGVYTEAFF

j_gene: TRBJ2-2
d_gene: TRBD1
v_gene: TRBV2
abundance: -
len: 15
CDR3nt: TGTGCCAGCACGGGACAGGTGACGAACACCGGGGAGCTGTTTTTT
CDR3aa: CASTGQVTNTGELFF

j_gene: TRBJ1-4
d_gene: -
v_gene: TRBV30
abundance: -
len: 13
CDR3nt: TGTGCCTGGAGTAACGGGGACACGGAAAAACTGTTTTTT
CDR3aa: CAWSNGDTEKLFF

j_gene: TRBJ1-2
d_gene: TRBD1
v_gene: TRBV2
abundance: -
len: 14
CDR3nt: TGTGCCAGCAGTAACGGACAGGCGACCTATGGCTACACCTTC
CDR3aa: CASSNGQATYGYTF

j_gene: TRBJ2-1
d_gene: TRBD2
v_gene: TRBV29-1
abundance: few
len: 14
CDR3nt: TGCAGCGTTGAAGACACGGGGGGAACAGGCAGTCCGTTCTTC
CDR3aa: CSVEDTGGTGSPFF

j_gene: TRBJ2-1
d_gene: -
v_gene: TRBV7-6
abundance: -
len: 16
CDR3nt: TGTGCCAGCAGCTTCCTCGGGGGTCGTAGAAGCGGTGAGCAGTTCTTC
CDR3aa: CASSFLGGRRSGEQFF

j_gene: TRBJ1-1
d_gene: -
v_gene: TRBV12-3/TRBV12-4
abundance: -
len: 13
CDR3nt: TGTGCCAGCAGTCCCCCTGAGGGCACTGAAGCTTTCTTT
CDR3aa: CASSPPEGTEAFF

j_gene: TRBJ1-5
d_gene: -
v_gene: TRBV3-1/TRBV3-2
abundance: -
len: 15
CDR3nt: TGTGCCAGCAGCCAATCCGGGACACATAATCAGCCCCAGCATTTT
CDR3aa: CASSQSGTHNQPQHF

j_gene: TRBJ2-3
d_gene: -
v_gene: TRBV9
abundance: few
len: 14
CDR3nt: TGTGCCAGCAGCCCCTCGACCCTCACAGATACGCAGTATTTT
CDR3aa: CASSPSTLTDTQYF

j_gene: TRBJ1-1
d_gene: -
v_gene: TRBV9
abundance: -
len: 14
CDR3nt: TGTGCCAGCAGCACGGGACTCATGAACACTGAAGCTTTCTTT
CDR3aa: CASSTGLMNTEAFF

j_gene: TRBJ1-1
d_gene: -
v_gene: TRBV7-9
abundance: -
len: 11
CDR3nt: TGTGCCAGCAGCCGAAAGGGTGAAGCTTTCTTT
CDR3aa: CASSRKGEAFF

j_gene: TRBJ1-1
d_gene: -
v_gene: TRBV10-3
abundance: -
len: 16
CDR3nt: TGTGCCATCAGGAGGACGCTAGCATATCGGGACACTGAAGCTTTCTTT
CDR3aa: CAIRRTLAYRDTEAFF

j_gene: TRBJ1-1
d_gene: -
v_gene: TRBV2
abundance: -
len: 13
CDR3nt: TGTGCCAGCAGACGGGACACCTACACTGAAGCTTTCTTT
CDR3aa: CASRRDTYTEAFF

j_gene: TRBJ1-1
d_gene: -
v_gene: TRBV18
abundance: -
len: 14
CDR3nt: TGTGCCAGCTCAGGAGGCCATGGCTACACTGAAGCTTTCTTT
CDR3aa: CASSGGHGYTEAFF

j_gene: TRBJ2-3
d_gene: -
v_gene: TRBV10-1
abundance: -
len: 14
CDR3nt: TGCGCCAGCAGTGCGGGAAGCGCCACAGATACGCAGTATTTT
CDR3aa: CASSAGSATDTQYF

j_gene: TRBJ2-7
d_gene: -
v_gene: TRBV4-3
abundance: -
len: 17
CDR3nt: TGCGCCAGCAGCCAAGGGTACCCGTGGGGGGACCTCTACGAGCAGTACTTC
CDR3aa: CASSQGYPWGDLYEQYF

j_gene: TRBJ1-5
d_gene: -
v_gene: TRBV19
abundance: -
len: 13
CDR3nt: TGTGCCAGTAGTATCAGCGCAAATCAGCCCCAGCATTTT
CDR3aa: CASSISANQPQHF

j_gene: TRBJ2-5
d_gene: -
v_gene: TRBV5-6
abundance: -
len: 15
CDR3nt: TGTGCCAGCAGCCGACGTCTGGACAGCCAAGAGACCCAGTACTTC
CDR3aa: CASSRRLDSQETQYF

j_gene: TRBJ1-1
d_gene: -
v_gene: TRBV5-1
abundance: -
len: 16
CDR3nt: TGCGCCAGCAGCTTGGGCTCCGGGGGCGAGAACACTGAAGCTTTCTTT
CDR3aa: CASSLGSGGENTEAFF

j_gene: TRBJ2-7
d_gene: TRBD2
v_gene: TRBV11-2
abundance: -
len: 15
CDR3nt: TGTGCCAGCAGCGAACTAGCGGGGGGTTCTGTAGAGCAGTACTTC
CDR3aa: CASSELAGGSVEQYF

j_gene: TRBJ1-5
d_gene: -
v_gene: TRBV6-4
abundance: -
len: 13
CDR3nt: TGTGCCAGCACAGGCGGTTTCAATCAGCCCCAGCATTTT
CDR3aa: CASTGGFNQPQHF

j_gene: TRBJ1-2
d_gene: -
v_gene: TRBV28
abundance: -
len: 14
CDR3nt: TGTGCCAGCAGTTTAGTAGTTGGGTCCTATGGCTACACCTTC
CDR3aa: CASSLVVGSYGYTF

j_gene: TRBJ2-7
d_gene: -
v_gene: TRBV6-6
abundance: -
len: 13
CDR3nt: TGTGCCAGCAGTTACGACCGATCCTACGAGCAGTACTTC
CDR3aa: CASSYDRSYEQYF

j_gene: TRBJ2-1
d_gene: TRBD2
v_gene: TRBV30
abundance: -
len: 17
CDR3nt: TGTGCCTGGAGTGTAGGAAGGACTAGCGGGGGGGCCAATGAGCAGTTCTTC
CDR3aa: CAWSVGRTSGGANEQFF